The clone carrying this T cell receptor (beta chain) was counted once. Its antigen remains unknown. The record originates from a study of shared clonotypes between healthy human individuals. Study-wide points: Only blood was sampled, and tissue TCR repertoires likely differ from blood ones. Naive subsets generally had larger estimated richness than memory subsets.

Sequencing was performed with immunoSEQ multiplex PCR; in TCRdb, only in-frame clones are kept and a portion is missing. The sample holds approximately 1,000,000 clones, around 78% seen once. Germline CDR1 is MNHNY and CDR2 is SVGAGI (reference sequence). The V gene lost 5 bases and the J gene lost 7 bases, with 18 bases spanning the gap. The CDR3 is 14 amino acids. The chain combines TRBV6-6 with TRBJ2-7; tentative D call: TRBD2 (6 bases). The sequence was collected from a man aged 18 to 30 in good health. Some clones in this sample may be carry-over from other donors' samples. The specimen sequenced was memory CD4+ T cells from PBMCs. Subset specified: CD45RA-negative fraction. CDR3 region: CASSHRTIAGEQYF. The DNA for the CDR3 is TGTGCCAGCAGTCACCGGACAATTGCGGGGGAGCAGTACTTC.